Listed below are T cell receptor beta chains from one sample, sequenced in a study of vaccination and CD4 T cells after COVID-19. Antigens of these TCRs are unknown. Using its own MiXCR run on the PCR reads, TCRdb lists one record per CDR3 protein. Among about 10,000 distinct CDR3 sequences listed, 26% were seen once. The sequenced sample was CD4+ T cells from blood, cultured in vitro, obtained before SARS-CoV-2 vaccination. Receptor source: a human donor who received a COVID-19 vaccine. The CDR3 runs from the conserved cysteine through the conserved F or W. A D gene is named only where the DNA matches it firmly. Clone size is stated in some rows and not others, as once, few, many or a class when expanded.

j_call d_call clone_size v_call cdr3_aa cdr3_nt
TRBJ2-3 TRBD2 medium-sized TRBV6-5 CASSFPSGGDTQYF TGTGCCAGCAGTTTCCCTAGCGGGGGGGATACGCAGTATTTT
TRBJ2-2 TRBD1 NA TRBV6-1 CATETGGNTGELFF TGTGCCACTGAGACAGGGGGCAACACCGGGGAGCTGTTTTTT
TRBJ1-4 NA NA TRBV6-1 CASRTPPGEKLFF TGTGCCAGCAGGACCCCGCCGGGGGAAAAACTGTTTTTT
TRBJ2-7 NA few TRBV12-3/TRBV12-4 CASSLEAYSSYEQYF TGTGCCAGCAGTTTGGAGGCTTACAGCTCCTACGAGCAGTACTTC
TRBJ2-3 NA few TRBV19 CASSIAGNTDTQYF TGTGCCAGTAGTATTGCAGGGAACACAGATACGCAGTATTTT
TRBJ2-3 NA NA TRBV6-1 CASSDNRADTQYF TGTGCCAGCAGTGATAACAGGGCAGATACGCAGTATTTT
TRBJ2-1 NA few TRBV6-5 CASSYGQYNEQFF TGTGCCAGCAGTTACGGCCAATACAATGAGCAGTTCTTC
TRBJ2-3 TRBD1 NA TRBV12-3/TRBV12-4 CASSGRRDRTPDTQYF TGTGCCAGCAGTGGACGTCGGGACAGAACACCAGATACGCAGTATTTT
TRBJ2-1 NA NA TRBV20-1 CSASPFSHNEQFF TGCAGTGCTAGTCCCTTCTCTCACAATGAGCAGTTCTTC
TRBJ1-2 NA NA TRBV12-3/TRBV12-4 CASSYFRNYGYTF TGTGCCAGCAGTTATTTCAGGAACTATGGCTACACCTTC
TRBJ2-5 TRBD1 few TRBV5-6 CASTRGQGSWTQYF TGTGCCAGCACCCGCGGACAGGGGTCCTGGACCCAGTACTTC
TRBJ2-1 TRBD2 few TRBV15 CATSRTSGGAGEQFF TGTGCCACCAGCAGGACTAGCGGGGGGGCTGGAGAGCAGTTCTTC
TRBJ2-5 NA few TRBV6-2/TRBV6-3 CASLGLGGRIGETQYF TGTGCCAGCTTGGGCCTGGGGGGCCGAATAGGAGAGACCCAGTACTTC
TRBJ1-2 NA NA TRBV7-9 CASSQSQVNYGYTF TGTGCCAGCAGCCAGTCCCAGGTCAACTATGGCTACACCTTC
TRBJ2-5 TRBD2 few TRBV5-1 CASSLSLAGGPGETQYF TGCGCCAGCAGCTTGAGTCTAGCGGGGGGGCCCGGGGAGACCCAGTACTTC
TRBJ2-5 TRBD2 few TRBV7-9 CASSTGLVAQYF TGTGCCAGCAGCACCGGACTAGTGGCCCAGTACTTC
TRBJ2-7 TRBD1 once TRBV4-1 CASSQDGQGVYEQYF TGCGCCAGCAGCCAAGACGGTCAGGGGGTCTACGAGCAGTACTTC
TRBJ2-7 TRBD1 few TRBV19 CASSTSSGGSSYEQYF TGTGCCAGTAGTACCTCCTCAGGGGGTAGCTCCTACGAGCAGTACTTC
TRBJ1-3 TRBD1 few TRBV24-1 CATSDLRDRFFSGNTIYF TGTGCCACCAGTGATTTGAGGGACAGATTCTTTTCTGGAAACACCATATATTTT
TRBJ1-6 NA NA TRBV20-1 CSARGGQSLSDSPLHF TGCAGTGCTAGAGGGGGTCAGAGTTTGAGTGATTCACCCCTCCACTTT
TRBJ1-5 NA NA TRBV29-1 CSVGPGRTSNQPQHF TGCAGCGTTGGACCAGGACGGACTAGTAATCAGCCCCAGCATTTT
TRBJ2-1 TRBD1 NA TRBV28 CASSFQRGQSYNEQFF TGTGCCAGCAGTTTCCAGAGGGGGCAGAGCTACAATGAGCAGTTCTTC
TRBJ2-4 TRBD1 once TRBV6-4 CASGRQGRGYF TGTGCCAGCGGGCGACAGGGGCGAGGGTACTTC
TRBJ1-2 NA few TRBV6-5 CASSYVRTTAYYTF TGTGCCAGCAGTTACGTCAGGACAACGGCTTACTACACCTTC
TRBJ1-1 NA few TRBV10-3 CAISEDRKTEAFF TGTGCCATCAGTGAGGACAGGAAGACTGAAGCTTTCTTT
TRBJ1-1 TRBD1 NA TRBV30 CAWSPTGGQRGAEAFF TGTGCCTGGAGTCCAACGGGGGGACAGAGGGGGGCTGAAGCTTTCTTT
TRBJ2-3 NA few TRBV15 CATSLARGDTQYF TGTGCCACCAGCCTCGCCAGGGGAGATACGCAGTATTTT